The clone carrying this TCR beta chain was seen repeatedly, ten times or more. No antigen is known for it. For Graves' hyperthyroidism to be stable, ophthalmopathy could not progress within 18 months. The data are from a study of T cells in Graves' hyperthyroidism and ophthalmopathy. Whole-study context: Initial diagnosis, before any treatment, was when peripheral blood was collected.

Notes on the study in general: Most expanded thyroid clonotypes above 0.001 recurred in blood. Model output signaled ophthalmopathy a median 6.5 months ahead of onset.

RNA transcripts yielded amplified TCR beta CDR3 regions. Initially, a first-round RT-PCR of the TCR CDR3 employed the HTBI primer set. TCRdb re-called the multiplex PCR reads with MiXCR, one entry per CDR3 protein. The data show about 510,000 distinct CDR3 sequences, with approximately 14% seen just once and around 13% held by the top ten. Input material: blood. This receptor was taken from a woman aged 40 to 50 with Graves' hyperthyroidism.

CDR3 residues: CSAPGGQVSTDTQYF. CDR3 sequence (DNA): TGCAGCGCCCCGGGGGGACAGGTATCCACAGATACGCAGTATTTT. The chain couples TRBV29-1 to TRBJ2-3; TRBD1 might be the D (8 bases). V was clipped by 7 bases and J by 2 bases, with 19 bases between them. CDR3 length equals 15 residues. Germline CDR1 and CDR2: SQVTM and ANQGSEA.